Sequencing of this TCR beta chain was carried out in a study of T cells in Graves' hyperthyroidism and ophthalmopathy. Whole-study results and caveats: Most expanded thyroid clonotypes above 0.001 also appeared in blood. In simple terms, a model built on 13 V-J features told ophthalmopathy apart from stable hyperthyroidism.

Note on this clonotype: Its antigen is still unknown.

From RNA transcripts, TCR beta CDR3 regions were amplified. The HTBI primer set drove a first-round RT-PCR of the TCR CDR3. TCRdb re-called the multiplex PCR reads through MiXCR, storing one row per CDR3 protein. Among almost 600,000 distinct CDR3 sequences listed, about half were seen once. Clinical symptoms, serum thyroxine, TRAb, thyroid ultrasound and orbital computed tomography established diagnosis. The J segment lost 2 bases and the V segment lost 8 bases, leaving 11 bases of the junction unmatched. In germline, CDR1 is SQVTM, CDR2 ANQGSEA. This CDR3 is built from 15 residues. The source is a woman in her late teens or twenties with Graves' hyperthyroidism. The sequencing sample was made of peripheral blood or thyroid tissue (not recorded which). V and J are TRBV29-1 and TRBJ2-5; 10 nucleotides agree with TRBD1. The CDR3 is CSSEATGGTQETQYF. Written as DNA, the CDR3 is TGCAGCAGTGAAGCGACAGGGGGCACACAAGAGACCCAGTACTTC.